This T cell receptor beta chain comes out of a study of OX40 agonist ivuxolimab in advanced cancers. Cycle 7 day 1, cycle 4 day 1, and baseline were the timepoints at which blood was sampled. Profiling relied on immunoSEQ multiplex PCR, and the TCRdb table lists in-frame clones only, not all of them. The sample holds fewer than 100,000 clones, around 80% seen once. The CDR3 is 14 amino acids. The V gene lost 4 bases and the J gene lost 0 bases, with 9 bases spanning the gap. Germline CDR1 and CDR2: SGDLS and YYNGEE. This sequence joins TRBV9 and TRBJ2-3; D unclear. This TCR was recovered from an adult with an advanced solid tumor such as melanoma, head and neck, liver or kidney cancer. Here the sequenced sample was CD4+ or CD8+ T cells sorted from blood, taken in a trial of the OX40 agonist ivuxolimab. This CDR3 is CASSTLTSTDTQYF. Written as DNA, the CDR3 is TGTGCCAGCAGCACCCTAACTAGCACAGATACGCAGTATTTT.